This TCR beta chain was profiled in a study of technical replicates of blood from a handful of donors. Only in-frame clones appear in the TCRdb table, and some are missing; sequencing was by immunoSEQ multiplex PCR. Here the sample spans some 78,000 clones, more than 85% being singletons. V was clipped by 0 bases and J by 8 bases, with 8 bases between them. This CDR3 is 13 amino acids long. The germline CDR1 and CDR2 sequences are SGHAT and FQNNGV. This sequence was found in a human donor in good health. This chain links TRBV11-2 with TRBJ2-4, with D maybe TRBD2 (5 bases). The sequencing sample was made of T cells isolated from PBMCs. The CDR3 DNA reads TGTGCCAGCAGCTTAGATCTGGGAGACATTCAGTACTTC. Translating gives CASSLDLGDIQYF.